Presented here are 9 T cell receptor beta chains from one specimen sequenced in a study of graft-versus-host responses after intestinal transplantation (dated by TCRdb to about 2021). The library came from the immunoSEQ multiplex PCR assay. Entries here come from immuneACCESS through TCRdb and include only in-frame sequences with V and J called. Some clones fail to appear in such tables; in the studies checked, an unresolved V gene covers under half of the shortfall, and the cause of the remainder is unknown. Within this sample are 7,400 or so clones, with about 33% of them counted one time only. In total, the top ten clones hold 3% to 4.5% of the sample. The time point label, as the study defines it: cells obtained before transplantation from donor or recipient. In mixed lymphocyte reactions, approximately 200,000 CFSE-labeled pre-transplant responders were plated with approximately 200,000 irradiated violet-dye-labeled stimulators and cultured for 5 to 6 days.

The sample was alloreactive CD8+ T cells from a mixed lymphocyte reaction culture, taken before transplantation. Reading the label with the study, this specimen's cell subset or site is: CFSE-low proliferating T cells sorted from roughly 6-day pre-transplant mixed lymphocyte reaction (GvH or HvG direction). The source is a human patient who was an organ donor for intestinal transplantation.

About this clone itself: One base separates it from a far larger clone, so it is likely a read error. The same CDR3 can be traced to other DNA sequences in this sample. The DNA of the CDR3 is TGCAGCGTTGAAGGAGATCGCAATGAAGCCTTCTTT. It codes for CSVEGDRNEAFF. V usage is TRBV29-1 and J usage is TRBJ1-1; D uncertain. Germline CDR1 SQVTM, CDR2 ANQGSEA. The CDR3 consists of 12 residues.

This clone was found a few times. The chain recombines TRBV11-2 with TRBJ2-1, with 13 bases lining up with TRBD2. The V segment lost 3 bases and the J segment 3 bases; nucleotides outside the gene matches: 11. Per germline, CDR1 SGHAT and CDR2 FQNNGV. This CDR3 is built from 19 residues. DNA for the CDR3: TGTGCCAGCAGCTTCCCGCTTGCCGGACTAGCGGGAGTCTACAATGAGCAGTTCTTC. Residues: CASSFPLAGLAGVYNEQFF.

This clone has more than one count but fewer than ten. The chain uses TRBV5-4 and TRBJ2-7; maybe TRBD1 (5 bases). The germline V gene encodes CDR1 SGHNT and CDR2 YYREEE (reference sequence). Trimming stripped 0 bases from V and 1 base from J, with 8 bases between. The length of the CDR3 is 14 residues. In nucleotides, the CDR3 is TGTGCCAGCAGCTTGGCAGGGCTATCCTACGAGCAGTACTTC. Residues: CASSLAGLSYEQYF.

This clone has only a few counts. This chain joins TRBV27 and TRBJ2-3; TRBD2 agrees at 10 bases. V lost 5 bases to trimming and J lost 3 bases; unmatched junction nucleotides: 8. The CDR3 covers 16 residues. Germline V CDR1 and CDR2: MNHEY, SMNVEV (reference sequence). The CDR3 DNA reads TGTGCCAGCAGTGCCCTAGCGGGAGTAGAGACAGATACGCAGTATTTT. Its translation: CASSALAGVETDTQYF.

A few counts support this clone. The rearrangement links TRBV2 to TRBJ2-7; a weak D match, TRBD1 (5 bases). With 0 bases removed from V and 1 base from J, the gap between germline ends came to 10 bases. The CDR3 contains 15 residues. Per the germline V gene, CDR1 is SNHLY and CDR2 is FYNNEI. The CDR3 is CASSEAGAPSYEQYF. The CDR3 bases are TGTGCCAGCAGTGAAGCAGGGGCCCCATCCTACGAGCAGTACTTC.

This chain joins TRBV21-1 and TRBJ2-3; TRBD2, the table's D call, lacks a check against the DNA. TRBV21-1 is deemed a pseudogene. The CDR3 runs to 20 residues. The CDR3 DNA follows: TGTGCCAGCAGCCTTCATATCCAGGGACTAGCCGCAAGCGGCACAGATACGCAGTATTTT. Translation gives CASSLHIQGLAASGTDTQYF.

This clone is large (0.1 to 1%) in the sample. CDR3 in amino acids: CASSVDRVNTEAFF. CDR3 nucleotides: TGCGCCAGCAGTGTTGACAGAGTGAACACTGAAGCTTTCTTT. The V and J genes are TRBV10-2 and TRBJ1-1; tentative D call: TRBD1 (5 bases). CDR3 size: 14 residues. The ends were cut back, 4 bases at V and 0 bases at J, with 9 bases in the middle. Germline loops: CDR1 WSHSY, CDR2 SAAADI.

This clone showed up just a few times. V is TRBV30 and J is TRBJ1-2, with no clear D. The CDR3 totals 14 residues. Germline V gene sequence: CDR1 GTSNPN, CDR2 SVGIG (reference sequence). V lost 0 bases and J 4 bases, leaving 12 bases between the germline ends. In nucleotides, the CDR3 is TGTGCCTGGAGTGTGCCAGGCACCCTCTATGGCTACACCTTC. Amino acid sequence: CAWSVPGTLYGYTF.

The V gene is TRBV5-6, the J gene TRBJ1-1; 7 bases map to TRBD1. This CDR3 region has 13 residues. V was pared by 1 base and J by 10 bases, with 7 bases of the junction left unmatched. CDR1 is SGHDT, CDR2 YYEEEE, per germline. The CDR3 reads CASSLIQGVGAFF. The CDR3 region has the DNA TGTGCCAGCAGCTTGATTCAGGGGGTCGGAGCTTTCTTT. Full variable domain (outside the CDR3, taken from reference TRBV5-6 and TRBJ1-1): DAGVTQSPTHLIKTRGQQVTLRCSPKSGHDTVSWYQQALGQGPQFIFQYYEEEERQRGNFPDRFSGHQFPNYSSELNVNALLLGDSALYLCASSLIQGVGAFFGQGTRLTVV.